These T cell receptor beta chains were read from a single sample in a study of blood T cells in healthy people across ages. A single record per CDR3 protein comes from TCRdb applying MiXCR to the 5' RACE reads. The repertoire consists of around 820,000 distinct CDR3 sequences, with 20% to 25% occurring once and the leading ten covering 3.7%. These data were likewise used in another study, on T cells of mothers and their children.

The sequenced material came from blood. The source of these receptors is a boy younger than 18 in good health. Each CDR3 is given with its conserved first and last residue. The D gene is left open where the match is weak. Where a row states a size, it is once, few, many or the class of an expanded clone; other rows omit it.

v_gene	len	abundance	j_gene	d_gene	CDR3aa	CDR3nt
TRBV4-1	13	.	TRBJ1-1	.	CASSQMGGTEAFF	TGCGCCAGCAGCCAAATGGGGGGCACTGAAGCTTTCTTT
TRBV6-5	15	.	TRBJ2-2	.	CASSYSGGGPGELFF	TGTGCCAGCAGTTACTCAGGAGGAGGGCCCGGGGAGCTGTTTTTT
TRBV6-2/TRBV6-3	14	.	TRBJ2-1	TRBD1	CASSYGQGSDEQFF	TGTGCCAGCAGTTACGGACAGGGCAGCGATGAGCAGTTCTTC
TRBV20-1	13	.	TRBJ1-3	.	CSARQGAGNTIYF	TGCAGTGCTAGACAGGGTGCTGGAAACACCATATATTTT
TRBV6-2/TRBV6-3	16	.	TRBJ2-2	.	CASSEGLRRFTGELFF	TGTGCCAGCAGTGAGGGACTCCGACGTTTCACCGGGGAGCTGTTTTTT
TRBV28	13	.	TRBJ2-7	.	CASSFRASYEQYF	TGTGCCAGCAGTTTCAGAGCCTCCTACGAGCAGTACTTC
TRBV5-1	16	.	TRBJ2-3	.	CASSLESTETTDTQYF	TGCGCCAGCAGCTTGGAATCGACGGAAACCACAGATACGCAGTATTTT
TRBV6-2/TRBV6-3	15	.	TRBJ1-1	.	CASTQKGFRNTEAFF	TGTGCCAGCACCCAAAAGGGATTCAGGAACACTGAAGCTTTCTTT
TRBV2	14	few	TRBJ2-6	.	CASTRRPGANVLTF	TGTGCCAGCACGAGGAGGCCCGGGGCCAACGTCCTGACTTTC
TRBV7-9	16	few	TRBJ2-1	TRBD2	CASSFLAGGRYNEQFF	TGTGCCAGCAGCTTCTTAGCGGGGGGGCGCTACAATGAACAGTTCTTC
TRBV7-2	14	few	TRBJ2-2	.	CASSLLFNTGELFF	TGTGCCAGCAGCCTGCTATTTAACACCGGGGAGCTGTTTTTT
TRBV5-1	13	few	TRBJ1-1	.	CASSRIVNTEAFF	TGCGCCAGCAGTCGAATAGTGAACACTGAAGCTTTCTTT
TRBV28	15	.	TRBJ2-7	TRBD2	CASSEGGTSRYEQYF	TGTGCCAGCAGTGAGGGAGGGACTAGCAGATACGAGCAGTACTTC
TRBV28	14	few	TRBJ2-2	.	CASSFSRPTGELFF	TGTGCCAGCAGTTTTTCTAGACCCACCGGGGAGCTGTTTTTT
TRBV25-1	18	.	TRBJ2-7	TRBD1	CASSGRTGVLIGSYEQYF	TGTGCCAGCAGTGGTCGGACAGGGGTACTAATTGGCTCCTACGAGCAGTACTTC
TRBV6-2/TRBV6-3	17	few	TRBJ2-1	TRBD1	CASRGLIQGAQGNEQFF	TGTGCCAGCAGAGGATTGATACAGGGGGCTCAGGGCAATGAGCAGTTCTTC
TRBV28	15	few	TRBJ2-7	TRBD1	CASRARTGGAKEQYF	TGTGCCAGCAGGGCCAGGACAGGGGGTGCTAAAGAGCAGTACTTC
TRBV27	15	.	TRBJ1-1	.	CASSFGAGLITSAFF	TGTGCCAGCAGTTTTGGGGCAGGGCTCATCACCTCAGCTTTCTTT
TRBV2	14	.	TRBJ1-1	.	CASSIQGKDTEAFF	TGTGCCAGCAGTATACAGGGTAAGGACACTGAAGCTTTCTTT
TRBV4-1	14	.	TRBJ2-7	.	CASSQEGGLREQYF	TGCGCCAGCAGCCAAGAGGGGGGGCTACGAGAGCAGTACTTC
TRBV12-3/TRBV12-4	11	.	TRBJ2-1	TRBD1	CASSLGQGRFF	TGTGCCAGCAGTCTGGGACAGGGACGGTTCTTC
TRBV19	11	.	TRBJ2-1	.	CASIFGERQFF	TGTGCCAGTATCTTCGGGGAGAGGCAGTTCTTC
TRBV6-5	14	few	TRBJ2-3	.	CASSYSQNTDTQYF	TGTGCCAGCAGTTACTCCCAGAACACAGATACGCAGTATTTT
TRBV7-2	15	.	TRBJ2-5	.	CASSFWGGGQETQYF	TGTGCCAGCAGCTTTTGGGGAGGGGGGCAAGAGACCCAGTACTTC
TRBV13	16	.	TRBJ1-2	.	CASSLESAGLNYGYTF	TGCGCCAGCAGCTTAGAGAGCGCCGGGTTAAACTATGGCTACACCTTC
TRBV7-2	17	.	TRBJ2-6	TRBD1	CASSLAFQGAGANVLTF	TGTGCCAGCAGCTTAGCTTTCCAGGGGGCTGGGGCCAACGTCCTGACTTTC
TRBV20-1	11	few	TRBJ1-3	.	CSANAGNTIYF	TGCAGTGCTAATGCTGGAAACACCATATATTTT